Listed below are T cell receptor beta chains from one sample, sequenced in a study of early stage breast cancer tumors. Profiling relied on immunoSEQ multiplex PCR, and the TCRdb table lists in-frame clones only, not all of them. The sample records around 53,000 clones, 80% to 95% being singletons. The sequenced material came from blood. These receptors were obtained from a person aged 65-85 years with breast cancer. Each CDR3 is given without its conserved first and last residue. The D gene is left open where the match is weak. Clone sizes are given selectively: once, few, many, or a class where the clone is expanded.

D	size	V	CDR3
NA	NA	TRBV10-3	ATGTGDPNYEQY
NA	once	TRBV30	AWSSGVGAYEQY
TRBD2	NA	TRBV7-7	ASSSGLARSQETQY
NA	NA	TRBV6-1	ASSSGGYNEKLF
TRBD2	NA	TRBV28	ASSLSGTVHEQY
NA	NA	TRBV7-9	ASSFPSGIGVKLF
NA	NA	TRBV5-8	ASSSGTSGNTIY
NA	NA	TRBV7-2	ASSFLQAYQPQH
TRBD1	NA	TRBV14	ASNQGGGTEAF
TRBD2	NA	TRBV4-1	ASSQEVSLAAGELF
NA	NA	TRBV28	ASSFGQLSNTGELF
TRBD1	NA	TRBV27	ASSSLDRGYGYT
NA	NA	TRBV7-9	ASSSGHYGYT
TRBD1	NA	TRBV15	ATSKRQGSTEAF
TRBD1	NA	TRBV27	ASSPLTGLSGNTIY
NA	NA	TRBV18	ASSPVQGTGTEAF
TRBD1	NA	TRBV9	ASSEGTGVGNQPQH
NA	NA	TRBV4-1	ASSQPGLSTLEQY
NA	NA	TRBV4-3	ASSQERRSGELF
NA	NA	TRBV19	ASSVAVVSGNTIY
TRBD1	NA	TRBV5-1	ASSLGQGAGQF
NA	NA	TRBV20-1	SAHPRVIQY
TRBD1	NA	TRBV19	ASSTGQDTDTQY
TRBD1	NA	TRBV18	ASSPLTGGGEKLF
TRBD2	NA	TRBV7-9	ASSRAGGGGEQY
NA	few	TRBV4-3	ASSQDHGRGIYGYT
NA	NA	TRBV11-2	ASSFSAGSYEQY
TRBD1	NA	TRBV11-2	ASSPGQGFFEQY
NA	NA	TRBV28	ASKNLAGELF
NA	NA	TRBV9	ASSVGDTIY
NA	NA	TRBV18	ASSPRKIGRWQETQY
NA	NA	TRBV7-8	ASRGRSHEQY
TRBD1	once	TRBV15	ATRAGTGGFIAKNIQY
TRBD1	NA	TRBV2	ASSGSDQGGAEAF
NA	NA	TRBV19	ASTSLQMNTEAF
TRBD1	NA	TRBV7-7	ASSLDRASGNTIY
TRBD2	few	TRBV2	ASSRDYTDTQY
TRBD2	NA	TRBV15	ARGRLAGGRYSGELF
TRBD1	once	TRBV5-4	ASSRTGQGYEQY
NA	NA	TRBV7-6	ASSLVMLGETQY
NA	NA	TRBV10-3	AIRGRTDYGYT
TRBD1	NA	TRBV30	AWLTGETEAF
NA	NA	TRBV2	ASSFAPTGTDTQY
NA	NA	TRBV7-8	ASSAPVWGLDGYT
TRBD1	once	TRBV19	ASSPRGNYGYT
TRBD1	NA	TRBV6-5	ASSRTGVDGYT
NA	NA	TRBV11-3	ASSLRRRAEQY
TRBD1	NA	TRBV5-6	ASSLYGQGTQETQY
NA	NA	TRBV4-1	ASSPGTIQETQY
NA	NA	TRBV11-3	ASSLRRRESGANVLT
TRBD1	once	TRBV4-1	ASSQGQGSLYGYT
NA	NA	TRBV7-2	ASRRDSSYEQY
NA	NA	TRBV19	ASRDLTEAF